This T cell receptor beta chain derives from a study of beta chain features in type 1 diabetes. Expressed TCRB transcripts were sequenced, since all the RNA that had been isolated was reverse transcribed. The method was immunoSEQ multiplex PCR; TCRdb's version includes in-frame clones alone and lacks a portion of them. Of tens of thousands of clones listed, around 63% were seen once; the top ten hold 2% to 2.5%. Material: Tregs from blood. This TCR was recovered from a woman between 18 and 30 years old in good health.

The CDR3 region is CASSLRWGRITEAFF. Here the CDR3 DNA reads TGTGCCAGCAGCTTACGATGGGGGCGTATCACTGAAGCTTTCTTT. The rearrangement links TRBV7-2 to TRBJ1-1, with a possible D match to TRBD1 (6 bases). The CDR3 is made up of 15 amino acids. CDR1 is SGHTA and CDR2 is FQGNSA in the germline V gene. V was cut by 2 bases and J by 4 bases, with 14 bases left in between.